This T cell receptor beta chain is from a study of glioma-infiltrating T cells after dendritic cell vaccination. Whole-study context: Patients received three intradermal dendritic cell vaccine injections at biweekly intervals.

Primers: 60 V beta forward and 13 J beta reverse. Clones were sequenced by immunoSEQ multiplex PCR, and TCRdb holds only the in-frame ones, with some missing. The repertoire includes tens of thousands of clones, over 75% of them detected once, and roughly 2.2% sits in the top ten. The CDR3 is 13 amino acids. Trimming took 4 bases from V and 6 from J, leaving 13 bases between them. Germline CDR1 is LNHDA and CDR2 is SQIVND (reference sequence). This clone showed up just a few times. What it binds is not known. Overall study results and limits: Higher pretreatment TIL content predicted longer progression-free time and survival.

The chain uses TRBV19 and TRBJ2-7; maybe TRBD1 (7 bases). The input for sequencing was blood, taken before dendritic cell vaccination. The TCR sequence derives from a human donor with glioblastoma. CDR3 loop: CASSKVQGGEQYV. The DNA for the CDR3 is TGTGCCAGTAGTAAGGTGCAGGGGGGCGAGCAGTACGTC.